These 13 T cell receptor beta chains were sequenced from one sample in a study of T cell responses to AZD1222 COVID-19 vaccine. Method: immunoSEQ multiplex PCR; TCRdb's copy keeps in-frame clones and lacks some. The sample contains 100,000 to 150,000 clones, roughly 89% of which appear only once. This specimen was peripheral blood, taken on day 0 of AZD1222 vaccination. The source of these receptors is an adult in good health.

This rearrangement joins TRBV9 to TRBJ1-2, with a weak D call TRBD1 (5 bases). Germline CDR1 and CDR2: SGDLS and YYNGEE. This CDR3 is 14 amino acids long. V lost 6 bases to trimming and J lost 6 bases, with 18 bases between them. The CDR3 sequence is CASNRWGGENGYTF. The DNA for the CDR3 is TGTGCCAGCAATCGATGGGGAGGGGAAAATGGCTACACCTTC. The entire variable domain, with the rest obtained from reference TRBV9 and TRBJ1-2, is as follows: DSGVTQTPKHLITATGQRVTLRCSPRSGDLSVYWYQQSLDQGLQFLIQYYNGEERAKGNILERFSAQQFPDLHSELNLSSLELGDSALYFCASNRWGGENGYTFGSGTRLTVV.

This clone was recorded only once. This chain connects TRBV19 to TRBJ1-1, with D possibly matching TRBD1 (6 bases). Trimming removed 3 bases at V and 11 bases at J, with 16 bases between. Germline V lookup: CDR1 LNHDA, CDR2 SQIVND (reference sequence). There are 13 residues in the CDR3. CDR3 region: CASSMSRAGEAFF. The CDR3 DNA follows: TGTGCCAGTAGTATGAGTCGGGCAGGGGAGGCTTTCTTT.

This chain links TRBV15 with TRBJ2-1; D is undetermined. CDR3 length equals 13 residues. Trimming took off 5 bases at V and 0 bases at J, with 5 bases between the two ends. Germline V gene lookup returns CDR1 LNHNV and CDR2 YYDKDF (reference sequence). CDR3 nucleotide sequence: TGTGCCACCAGCGGGGACTCCTACAATGAGCAGTTCTTC. Translation: CATSGDSYNEQFF.

This chain joins TRBV7-9 and TRBJ1-2; D gene uncertain. V shed 1 base and J shed 6 bases, with 12 bases lying between them. CDR1 is SEHNR and CDR2 is FQNEAQ in the germline V gene (reference sequence). The CDR3 totals 14 residues. Here the CDR3 DNA reads TGTGCCAGCAGCTTAGGGGCAGTAACGGATGGCTACACCTTC. Translation gives CASSLGAVTDGYTF. The whole variable domain, filled in from reference TRBV7-9 and TRBJ1-2, reads DTGVSQNPRHKITKRGQNVTFRCDPISEHNRLYWYRQTLGQGPEFLTYFQNEAQLEKSRLLSDRFSAERPKGSFSTLEIQRTEQGDSAMYLCASSLGAVTDGYTFGSGTRLTVV.

V usage is TRBV10-3 and J usage is TRBJ2-7; possibly TRBD1 for D (6 bases). The germline CDR1 and CDR2 sequences are ENHRY and SYGVKD. The V end lost 0 bases, the J end lost 3 bases, and 12 bases lay between the germline ends. The CDR3 is 15 residues long. The CDR3 spells CAISESIAGVYEQYF. CDR3 coding DNA: TGTGCCATCAGTGAGTCTATTGCAGGGGTCTACGAGCAGTACTTC.

The DNA for the CDR3 is TGTGCCAGCAGCCATAAAGGGACGTTAGACTACGAGCAGTACTTC. Protein product: CASSHKGTLDYEQYF. This sequence joins TRBV7-9 and TRBJ2-7; the D call may be TRBD1 or TRBD2 (5 bases each). The CDR3 extends over 15 amino acids. CDR1 is SEHNR and CDR2 is FQNEAQ in the germline V gene (reference sequence). V was trimmed by 5 bases and J by 3 bases, leaving 17 bases between them.

The chain links TRBV7-6 to TRBJ2-2; 11 nucleotides align to TRBD1. CDR1 and CDR2 (germline): SGHVS, FNYEAQ. The CDR3 consists of 18 residues. With V trimmed by 4 bases and J by 3 bases, 10 bases remained unmatched. The CDR3 region is CASSSRTGGYRDTGELFF. CDR3 bases: TGTGCCAGCAGCTCCAGGACAGGGGGCTATCGGGACACCGGGGAGCTGTTTTTT.

As to this clone: A read error may account for a junction end that differs from germline. The chain links TRBV7-7 to TRBJ1-4; 7 nucleotides match TRBD1. CDR1 and CDR2 from the germline V gene are SSHAT and FNYEAQ (reference sequence). CDR3 size: 15 residues. CDR3 sequence: CASSPTTGVNEKLFF. Written as DNA, the CDR3 is TGTGCTAGCAGCCCTACCACAGGGGTTAATGAAAAACTGTTTTTT.

As for this clone: At one boundary the junction diverges from the germline segment, which might be a read error. The chain has TRBV27 and TRBJ2-2; the D call may be TRBD1 or TRBD2 (5 bases each). CDR1 MNHEY and CDR2 SMNVEV come from the germline V gene (reference sequence). This CDR3 is built from 17 residues. CDR3: CASRLLRGRERTGELFF. The CDR3 DNA sequence: TGTGCCAGCAGATTATTAAGGGGCAGGGAGCGGACCGGGGAGCTGTTTTTT.

This chain connects TRBV9 to TRBJ2-3; a possible D gene is TRBD2 (6 bases). Deletions cut 0 bases from V and 0 bases from J, with 11 bases between. The CDR3 is made up of 16 amino acids. From germline, CDR1 is SGDLS and CDR2 YYNGEE. The CDR3 DNA is TGTGCCAGCAGCGTAGGTAGCGGAGTAAGCACAGATACGCAGTATTTT. Its translation is CASSVGSGVSTDTQYF.

This clone has only a few counts. The J gene is TRBJ1-6, the V gene TRBV6-5; TRBD1 aligns across 7 bases. The CDR3 is made up of 13 amino acids. The trim removed 5 bases at V and 9 bases at J, leaving 4 bases unmatched. Germline-derived CDR1 and CDR2 are MNHEY and SVGAGI. This chain's CDR3 is CASSTGDSSPLHF. CDR3 coding DNA: TGTGCCAGCAGTACAGGGGATTCTTCACCCCTCCACTTT.

V is TRBV28 and J is TRBJ2-1; weak D call: TRBD1 (6 bases). V was shortened by 7 bases and J by 5 bases, with 15 bases between the two germline ends. Per the germline V gene, CDR1 is MDHEN and CDR2 is SYDVKM. This CDR3 comprises 14 residues. CDR3 in DNA: TGTGCCAGCAATTCGCGACAGGTAAACAATGAGCAGTTCTTC. It is translated as CASNSRQVNNEQFF.

V usage is TRBV29-1 and J usage is TRBJ1-2, with D possibly TRBD1 on 5 matching bases. The germline V gene encodes CDR1 SQVTM and CDR2 ANQGSEA. This CDR3 has 11 residues. V lost 5 bases and J 8 bases, leaving 12 bases between the germline ends. The CDR3 DNA reads as TGCAGCGTTTGGGGGAGGAAGGGCTACACCTTC. Its translation is CSVWGRKGYTF.